This entry lists 20 T cell receptor beta chains sequenced from one sample in a study of T-cell memory formation after mild COVID-19. TCRdb re-analysed the 5' RACE reads in MiXCR, keeping a single row per CDR3 protein. The sample shows 560,000 or so distinct CDR3 sequences, roughly a sixth of them seen only once. The sequencing input was PBMCs or a T cell subset sorted from them (not recorded which). The receptors derive from an adult woman who had mild COVID-19 (a few samples of this study predate the infection). Cell type and time point are not known.

This chain connects TRBV7-9 to TRBJ2-1; D possibly corresponds to TRBD2 (5 bases). Trimming cost V 4 bases and J 7 bases, with 14 bases left between them. Germline CDR1 reads SEHNR; CDR2 reads FQNEAQ (reference sequence). The CDR3 has 14 amino acids. The CDR3 reads CASSSPGSWNEQFF. The CDR3 DNA follows: TGTGCCAGCAGCTCTCCGGGATCATGGAATGAGCAGTTCTTC.

This clonotype was counted only a few times. The CDR3 DNA reads TGTGCCAGCAGGAACCTGCGGGGGAATGGCTACACCTTC. This encodes CASRNLRGNGYTF. This sequence joins TRBV2 and TRBJ1-2; D is possibly TRBD1 (5 bases). Germline V CDR1 and CDR2: SNHLY, FYNNEI. Between the trimmed V and J ends, which lost 6 bases and 6 bases, there was a span of 14 bases. This CDR3 region has 13 residues.

The rearrangement links TRBV13 to TRBJ2-1, with D uncertain. V dropped 6 bases and J dropped 8 bases, with 14 bases sitting between them. This CDR3 has 13 amino acids. Germline CDR1 is PRHDT and CDR2 is FYEKMQ (reference sequence). The CDR3 DNA follows: TGTGCCAGCAGGACCTCCGGATTCTATGAGCAGTTCTTC. Translating it yields CASRTSGFYEQFF.

This clonotype was observed a handful of times. CDR3 protein: CASSLATGGPYNEQFF. In nucleotides, the CDR3 is TGTGCCAGCAGCTTAGCTACGGGAGGCCCATACAATGAGCAGTTCTTC. The rearrangement links TRBV11-2 to TRBJ2-1; 7 positions match TRBD2. V was pared by 1 base and J by 4 bases, with 7 bases of the junction left unmatched. Germline V lookup: CDR1 SGHAT, CDR2 FQNNGV. The CDR3 has 16 amino acids.

There are many counts of this clonotype. One junction end does not reproduce the germline sequence, and a read error may be involved. The chain combines TRBV5-1 with TRBJ1-2, with 10 bases identical to TRBD1. The CDR3 contains 15 residues. Germline CDR1 SGHRS, CDR2 YFSETQ. CDR3 in DNA: TGTGCCAGCAGTTTGGGGACAGGGGCTAACTATGGCTACACCTTC. It encodes CASSLGTGANYGYTF.

The rearrangement joins TRBV20-1 to TRBJ2-1, with a weak D call TRBD2 (5 bases). CDR1 is DFQATT, CDR2 SNEGSKA, per germline (reference sequence). The length of the CDR3 is 15 residues. Trimming took 3 bases from V and 10 from J, leaving 22 bases between them. This chain's CDR3 is CSARDSPIPGGEQFF. The CDR3 DNA follows: TGCAGTGCTAGGGACTCTCCTATACCGGGTGGAGAGCAGTTCTTC.

The chain recombines TRBV4-3 with TRBJ2-3, with D hard to call. CDR1 is LGHNA, CDR2 YSLEER, per germline. V was pared by 4 bases and J by 5 bases, with 13 bases between. This CDR3 comprises 14 residues. CDR3 nucleotide sequence: TGCGCCAGCAGCCGCGAGAGACTGGAAGATACGCAGTATTTT. It is translated as CASSRERLEDTQYF.

V usage is TRBV29-1 and J usage is TRBJ2-7, with 12 bases identical to TRBD2. V dropped 6 bases and J dropped 4; count of bases not matched to a gene: 13. Germline V gene lookup returns CDR1 SQVTM and CDR2 ANQGSEA. The CDR3 is 16 amino acids. CDR3 DNA sequence: TGCAGCGTGGCCCCACGACTAGCGGGAGTTCAGTACGAGCAGTACTTC. Translation: CSVAPRLAGVQYEQYF.

The rearrangement uses TRBV20-1 and TRBJ2-2, with 8 positions matching TRBD1. Germline trimming cut 5 bases from V and 5 bases from J; bases unmatched to any gene: 7. The CDR3 loop spans 14 amino acids. Per germline, CDR1 DFQATT and CDR2 SNEGSKA (reference sequence). The CDR3 bases are TGCAGTGCTTCGGGACAGGAGATTACCGGGGAGCTGTTTTTT. Translation: CSASGQEITGELFF.

This clonotype was seen a handful of times. The limits of the CDR3 on the DNA are not certain, so only TCRdb's listed CDR3 is given. The J gene is TRBJ2-1, the V gene TRBV4-2; the D call of TRBD2 is as the table states it, not checked on the DNA. Germline lookup yields CDR1 LGHNA and CDR2 YNFKEQ. Counting both end residues, the CDR3 totals 16 amino acids. The CDR3 spells CASSQDRSWGSGSSFF.

In this sample, this clonotype turned up many times. The rearrangement links TRBV5-1 to TRBJ2-7; 7 bases match TRBD1. The V segment lost 4 bases and the J segment 4 bases; nucleotides outside the gene matches: 5. CDR3 length: 13 amino acids. Germline-derived CDR1 and CDR2 are SGHRS and YFSETQ. Here the CDR3 DNA reads TGCGCCAGCAGCGACGGACAGGTGTACGAGCAGTACTTC. This gives the protein CASSDGQVYEQYF.

This sequence joins TRBV9 and TRBJ1-2; possible D gene TRBD1, 5 bases. Germline lookup yields CDR1 SGDLS and CDR2 YYNGEE. V dropped 0 bases and J dropped 7 bases, with 7 bases sitting between them. CDR3 length: 12 amino acids. The CDR3 coding sequence is TGTGCCAGCAGCGTAGAGGGGCGTGGCTACACCTTC. The encoded protein is CASSVEGRGYTF.

This clonotype was detected ten times or more. The CDR3 reads CASSLGVEDTQYF. DNA of the CDR3: TGTGCCAGCAGCTTAGGTGTAGAGGATACGCAGTATTTT. The chain couples TRBV7-9 to TRBJ2-3; D gene uncertain. The germline V gene encodes CDR1 SEHNR and CDR2 FQNEAQ (reference sequence). The CDR3 is 13 amino acids. V lost 1 base and J 6 bases, leaving 8 bases between the germline ends.

V gene TRBV7-9 combines with J gene TRBJ2-7; D unclear. With 5 bases removed from V and 7 bases from J, the gap between germline ends came to 9 bases. From germline, CDR1 is SEHNR and CDR2 FQNEAQ (reference sequence). This CDR3 is built from 11 residues. The CDR3 nucleotides read TGTGCCAGCAGCGCGATGGGGGAGCAGTACTTC. It encodes CASSAMGEQYF.

This clonotype was detected only a few times. The chain recombines TRBV27 with TRBJ2-1; D is uncertain. CDR3 length: 14 residues. Per the germline V gene, CDR1 is MNHEY and CDR2 is SMNVEV (reference sequence). Trimming left V 3 bases short and J 2 bases short, with 8 bases between. Here the CDR3 reads CASSFFGTYNEQFF. DNA for the CDR3: TGTGCCAGCAGTTTCTTCGGAACCTACAATGAGCAGTTCTTC.

The chain carries TRBV27 and TRBJ1-1, with 7 bases identical to TRBD1. J gave up 5 bases and V 5 bases, and 8 bases lay outside the gene matches. The V gene's germline CDR1 is MNHEY and CDR2 SMNVEV (reference sequence). The CDR3 sequence is 14 residues long. The CDR3 region has the DNA TGTGCCAGCAGTCCATTACAGGGGATGACTGAAGCTTTCTTT. Protein sequence: CASSPLQGMTEAFF.

The genes are TRBV15 and TRBJ1-3; 8 bases map to TRBD1. Germline values: CDR1 LNHNV, CDR2 YYDKDF (reference sequence). Losses at the gene ends were 3 bases for V and 2 bases for J; bases not matched to a gene: 3. There are 15 residues in the CDR3. The CDR3 DNA reads as TGTGCCACCAGCAGGAAGACAGGGGCTGGAAACACCATATATTTT. It is translated as CATSRKTGAGNTIYF.

This clonotype was observed a handful of times. The gene calls are TRBV19 and TRBJ1-5, with 9 nucleotides matching TRBD1. Germline CDR1 LNHDA, CDR2 SQIVND (reference sequence). This CDR3 is built from 14 residues. V lost 5 bases to trimming and J lost 7 bases; unmatched junction nucleotides: 6. The CDR3 sequence is CASSFGTGPQPQHF. CDR3 in DNA: TGTGCCAGTAGTTTCGGGACAGGGCCCCAGCCCCAGCATTTT. Full variable domain (rest looked up from reference TRBV19 and TRBJ1-5): DGGITQSPKYLFRKEGQNVTLSCEQNLNHDAMYWYRQDPGQGLRLIYYSQIVNDFQKGDIAEGYSVSREKKESFPLTVTSAQKNPTAFYLCASSFGTGPQPQHFGDGTRLSIL.

In its sample, this clonotype was seen a few times. This chain uses TRBV2 with TRBJ1-2, with TRBD1 matching over 9 bases. Germline-derived CDR1 and CDR2 are SNHLY and FYNNEI. Losses at the gene ends were 5 bases for V and 0 bases for J; bases not matched to a gene: 4. The CDR3 consists of 15 residues. This chain's CDR3 is CASSRDREANYGYTF. CDR3 in DNA: TGTGCCAGCAGTCGGGACAGGGAAGCTAACTATGGCTACACCTTC.

This clonotype was picked up one time. The CDR3 loop is CASSPMGQGNYGYTF. CDR3 DNA sequence: TGTGCCAGCAGTCCCATGGGACAGGGTAACTATGGCTACACCTTC. The V call is TRBV25-1, the J call TRBJ1-2; 9 nucleotides line up with TRBD1. V dropped 5 bases and J dropped 1; count of bases not matched to a gene: 5. Germline CDR1 is MGHDK and CDR2 is SYGVNS. The CDR3 loop spans 15 amino acids.